This is a list of T cell receptor beta chains from one sample in a study of T cell repertoires in cytomegalovirus infection. These receptors' antigens are unknown. TCRdb reprocessed the reads via MiXCR and lists one record per CDR3 protein. The data contain 50,000 to 55,000 distinct CDR3 sequences, over 15% of them singletons. The sequenced sample was CD8+ T cells from cultured PBMCs, obtained from culture after CMV antigen stimulation. The source of these receptors is a human donor in good health (CMV status not recorded). Some clones in this sample may be carry-over from other donors' samples. CDR3s include the opening cysteine and the closing phenylalanine or tryptophan. A D gene is named only where the DNA matches it firmly. The size entry is marked missing in some rows and otherwise reads once, few, many or a size class.

CDR3	DNA	size	D	V	J
CASSLDFYNEQFF	TGTGCCAGCAGCTTGGACTTCTACAATGAGCAGTTCTTC	.	.	TRBV7-3	TRBJ2-1
CATSGPPEANQPQHF	TGTGCCACCAGTGGTCCTCCGGAAGCCAATCAGCCCCAGCATTTT	.	.	TRBV24-1	TRBJ1-5
CASSEWGSSTSYEQYF	TGTGCCAGCAGTGAATGGGGGTCCTCCACCTCCTACGAGCAGTACTTC	medium-sized	.	TRBV2	TRBJ2-7
CASSFGDRVRTEAFF	TGTGCCAGCAGTTTTGGGGACAGGGTAAGGACTGAAGCTTTCTTT	.	TRBD1	TRBV28	TRBJ1-1
CASESSNQPQHF	TGTGCCAGTGAGAGTAGCAATCAGCCCCAGCATTTT	few	.	TRBV19	TRBJ1-5
CASSLAGDLYGYTF	TGTGCCAGCAGCTTAGCGGGGGATCTCTATGGCTACACCTTC	large	.	TRBV7-2	TRBJ1-2
CASSVATGAGPSTDTQYF	TGTGCCAGCAGCGTAGCAACCGGAGCGGGGCCTAGCACAGATACGCAGTATTTT	few	TRBD2	TRBV9	TRBJ2-3
CASSGAGGGQGYNEQFF	TGTGCCAGCAGCGGAGCGGGGGGGGGACAGGGGTACAATGAGCAGTTCTTC	few	.	TRBV7-9	TRBJ2-1
CASRGNEGYEQYF	TGTGCCAGCAGGGGTAACGAAGGGTACGAGCAGTACTTC	few	.	TRBV7-2	TRBJ2-7
CASSLSNRGGTDTQYF	TGTGCCAGCAGTTTATCTAACAGGGGGGGCACAGATACGCAGTATTTT	.	TRBD1	TRBV27	TRBJ2-3
CASSLGLAASYEQYF	TGTGCCAGCAGCTTAGGACTAGCGGCATCCTACGAGCAGTACTTC	few	TRBD2	TRBV7-2	TRBJ2-7
CATYERGGSSTDTQYF	TGTGCCACCTACGAGCGGGGGGGATCTAGCACAGATACGCAGTATTTT	.	TRBD2	TRBV15	TRBJ2-3
CASRFSGGGETQYF	TGTGCCAGCAGATTTAGCGGGGGAGGGGAGACCCAGTACTTC	.	TRBD2	TRBV7-2	TRBJ2-5
CASSQDATQETQYF	TGCGCCAGCAGCCAAGATGCGACACAAGAGACCCAGTACTTC	few	.	TRBV4-3	TRBJ2-5
CASSPGTIPTNEKLFF	TGTGCCAGCAGCCCCGGGACAATCCCAACTAATGAAAAACTGTTTTTT	many	.	TRBV7-2	TRBJ1-4
CASSVPPQGSTDTQYF	TGTGCCAGCAGCGTCCCCCCACAGGGGTCGACAGATACGCAGTATTTT	.	TRBD1	TRBV7-9	TRBJ2-3
CASSERGAFTDTQYF	TGTGCCAGCAGCGAGCGGGGGGCGTTCACAGATACGCAGTATTTT	many	TRBD2	TRBV7-6	TRBJ2-3
CASGTGTYEQYF	TGTGCCAGCGGGACAGGAACCTACGAGCAGTACTTC	.	TRBD1	TRBV7-2	TRBJ2-7
CASRNHGKETQYF	TGTGCCAGCAGGAACCACGGGAAAGAGACCCAGTACTTC	many	.	TRBV6-1	TRBJ2-5
CASSQARSMNTGELFF	TGTGCCAGCAGCCAAGCGCGATCTATGAACACCGGGGAGCTGTTTTTT	.	.	TRBV3-1	TRBJ2-2
CASSLRSLDEQYF	TGTGCCAGCAGTTTAAGGTCTTTGGACGAGCAGTACTTC	.	.	TRBV27	TRBJ2-7
CASSQKDSQNYEQYF	TGCGCCAGCAGCCAAAAGGACAGCCAAAACTACGAGCAGTACTTC	.	.	TRBV4-1	TRBJ2-7
CASSPPGLAGVEQFF	TGTGCCAGCAGCCCTCCAGGGCTAGCGGGGGTTGAGCAGTTCTTC	.	TRBD2	TRBV9	TRBJ2-1
CASSLLEASGANVLTF	TGTGCCAGCAGCTTACTGGAAGCCTCTGGGGCCAACGTCCTGACTTTC	.	.	TRBV7-9	TRBJ2-6
CASSPPQLGEQYF	TGTGCCAGCAGCCCCCCGCAGTTAGGCGAGCAGTACTTC	few	.	TRBV7-9	TRBJ2-7